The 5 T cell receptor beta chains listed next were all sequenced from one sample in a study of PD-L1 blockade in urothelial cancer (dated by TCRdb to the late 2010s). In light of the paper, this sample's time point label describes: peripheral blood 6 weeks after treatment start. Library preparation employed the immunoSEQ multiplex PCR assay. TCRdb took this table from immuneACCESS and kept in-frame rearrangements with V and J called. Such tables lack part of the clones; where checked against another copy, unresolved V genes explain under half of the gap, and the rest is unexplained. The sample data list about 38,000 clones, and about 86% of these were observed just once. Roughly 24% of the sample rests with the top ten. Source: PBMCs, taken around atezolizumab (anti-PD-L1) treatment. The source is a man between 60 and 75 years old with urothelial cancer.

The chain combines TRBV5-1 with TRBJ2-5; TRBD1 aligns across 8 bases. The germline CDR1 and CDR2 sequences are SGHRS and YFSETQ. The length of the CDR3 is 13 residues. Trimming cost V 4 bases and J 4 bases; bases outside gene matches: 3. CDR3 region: CASSGQGSETQYF. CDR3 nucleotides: TGCGCCAGCAGCGGACAGGGATCAGAGACCCAGTACTTC.

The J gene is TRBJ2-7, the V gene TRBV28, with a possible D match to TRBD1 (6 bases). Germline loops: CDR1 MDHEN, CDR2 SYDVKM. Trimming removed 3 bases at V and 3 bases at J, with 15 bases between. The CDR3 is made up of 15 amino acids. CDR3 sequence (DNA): TGTGCCAGCAGTTTTGTTACAGGGTCCTTCTACGAGCAGTACTTC. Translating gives CASSFVTGSFYEQYF.

CDR3 amino acids: CASSQPGTSGRSTYNEQFF. The CDR3 DNA reads TGTGCCAGCAGCCAGCCCGGGACTAGCGGGAGGTCCACCTACAATGAGCAGTTCTTC. This chain uses TRBV7-6 with TRBJ2-1, with TRBD2 matching over 15 bases. The germline gives CDR1 SGHVS, CDR2 FNYEAQ. CDR3 length equals 19 residues. V was pared by 5 bases and J by 2 bases, with 10 bases of the junction left unmatched.

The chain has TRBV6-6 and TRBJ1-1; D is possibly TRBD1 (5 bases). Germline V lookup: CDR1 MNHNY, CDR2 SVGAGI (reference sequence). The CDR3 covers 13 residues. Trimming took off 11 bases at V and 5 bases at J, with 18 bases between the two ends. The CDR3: CAGTAGGSTEAFF. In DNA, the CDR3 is TGTGCCGGGACTGCTGGGGGTAGTACTGAAGCTTTCTTT.

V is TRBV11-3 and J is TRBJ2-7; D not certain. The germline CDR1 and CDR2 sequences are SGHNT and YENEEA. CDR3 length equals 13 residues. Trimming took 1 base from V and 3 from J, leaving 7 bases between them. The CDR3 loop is CASSLGPNYEQYF. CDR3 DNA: TGTGCCAGCAGCTTAGGGCCGAACTACGAGCAGTACTTC.